This T cell receptor (beta chain) comes out of a study of T cell clones after liver transplantation. Overall study context: Apart from three HCV-positive recipients, transplants were for non-autoimmune, non-viral reasons. Draws occurred before transplant, before withdrawal, and after complete or failed withdrawal.

Sequencing was performed with immunoSEQ multiplex PCR; in TCRdb, only in-frame clones are kept and a portion is missing. The sample contains around 97,000 clones, around four fifths of which appear only once. CDR3 size: 15 residues. V lost 4 bases and J lost 6; bases outside the gene matches: 4. The germline gives CDR1 SGHAT, CDR2 FQNNGV. The sample holds a few counts of this clone. The V and J genes are TRBV11-2 and TRBJ2-1; TRBD2 agrees at 12 bases. This sample comprised CD4+ T cells from blood, obtained around 48 months after liver transplant. The receptor was derived from a human patient who received a liver transplant. The graft donor may be the source of some T cells. The CDR3 spells CASSSLAGGSNEQFF. The DNA of the CDR3 is TGTGCCAGCAGCTCTCTAGCGGGAGGGAGCAATGAGCAGTTCTTC.